Listed below are T cell receptor beta chains from one sample, sequenced in a study of PD-1 blockade in classical Hodgkin lymphoma. Clones were sequenced by immunoSEQ multiplex PCR, and TCRdb holds only the in-frame ones, with some missing. Of roughly 16,000 clones listed, over 70% are singletons. This sample comprised peripheral blood mononuclear cells (PBMCs), obtained at baseline. The receptors were gathered from a human donor with classical Hodgkin lymphoma. CDR3s include the opening cysteine and the closing phenylalanine or tryptophan. A D gene is named only where the DNA matches it firmly. Rows may omit the clone size; those that give it use once, few, many or a size class.

CDR3 length: 13; V gene: TRBV28; D gene: -; clone size: -; J gene: TRBJ2-7; CDR3 DNA: TGTGCCAGCAGTTTACCCCACCACTACGAGCAGTACTTC; CDR3 protein: CASSLPHHYEQYF
CDR3 length: 13; V gene: TRBV7-2; D gene: -; clone size: -; J gene: TRBJ2-2; CDR3 DNA: TGTGCCAGCAGCTTGACCTCCTCCGGGGAGCTGTTTTTT; CDR3 protein: CASSLTSSGELFF
CDR3 length: 14; V gene: TRBV6-1; D gene: -; clone size: -; J gene: TRBJ2-1; CDR3 DNA: TGTGCCAGCAGTGAAACGGACGGTTTCTATGAGCAGTTCTTC; CDR3 protein: CASSETDGFYEQFF
CDR3 length: 14; V gene: TRBV19; D gene: TRBD1; clone size: -; J gene: TRBJ1-1; CDR3 DNA: TGTGCCAGTAGTTTGTACAGGGGGTCCCCTGAAGCTTTCTTT; CDR3 protein: CASSLYRGSPEAFF
CDR3 length: 14; V gene: TRBV6-1; D gene: -; clone size: -; J gene: TRBJ1-1; CDR3 DNA: TGTGCCAGCAGTGAAAGGGCTGGGGGCACTGAAGCTTTCTTT; CDR3 protein: CASSERAGGTEAFF
CDR3 length: 14; V gene: TRBV4-3; D gene: -; clone size: -; J gene: TRBJ2-4; CDR3 DNA: TGCGCCAGCAGCCAAGATGGACTCTTTGACATTCAGTACTTC; CDR3 protein: CASSQDGLFDIQYF
CDR3 length: 14; V gene: TRBV5-8; D gene: -; clone size: medium-sized; J gene: TRBJ1-2; CDR3 DNA: TGTGCCAGCAGACAACCGGGACGGGGCGGCGGCTACACCTTC; CDR3 protein: CASRQPGRGGGYTF
CDR3 length: 15; V gene: TRBV5-6; D gene: -; clone size: -; J gene: TRBJ1-2; CDR3 DNA: TGTGCCAGCAGCCCGAGGCGGCAGGGGAACTATGGCTACACCTTC; CDR3 protein: CASSPRRQGNYGYTF
CDR3 length: 16; V gene: TRBV7-2; D gene: TRBD1; clone size: -; J gene: TRBJ2-5; CDR3 DNA: TGTGCCAGCAGCCCTGTACAGGGGGCCTTACAAGAGACCCAGTACTTC; CDR3 protein: CASSPVQGALQETQYF
CDR3 length: 13; V gene: TRBV30; D gene: -; clone size: -; J gene: TRBJ1-5; CDR3 DNA: TGTGCCTGGAGTGTACAGGCGAATCAGCCCCAGCATTTT; CDR3 protein: CAWSVQANQPQHF